This is a list of T cell receptor beta chains from one sample in a study of CD8+ T cells in alopecia areata. The data were produced by immunoSEQ multiplex PCR, yet TCRdb's version contains in-frame clones alone and is incomplete. The sample consists of 90,000 or so clones, about 44% of them appearing once. Source: CD8+ T cells sorted from blood, taken at week 24, from a patient treated with tofacitinib. The receptors originated from a human donor with alopecia areata. The CDR3 runs from the conserved cysteine through the conserved F or W. A D gene is named only where the DNA matches it firmly. Some rows mark clone size as missing; the rest say once, few, many or name a class of expanded clone.

J | size | V | D | DNA | CDR3
TRBJ1-2 | - | TRBV4-1 | - | TGCGCCAGCAGCCAAGAGAGACGGAACTATGGCTACACCTTC | CASSQERRNYGYTF
TRBJ2-7 | - | TRBV6-6 | TRBD1 | TGTGCCAGCAGTTTCCCCGGACAGGGCCTCTACGAGCAGTACTTC | CASSFPGQGLYEQYF
TRBJ2-3 | - | TRBV27 | - | TGTGCCAGCAGTTTAGGGGGGAAACACGGACCACATGATACGCAGTATTTT | CASSLGGKHGPHDTQYF
TRBJ2-7 | once | TRBV5-1 | - | TGCGCCAGCAGCTTGGTCGCAGGAAATTCCTACGAGCAGTACTTC | CASSLVAGNSYEQYF
TRBJ1-2 | - | TRBV6-1 | - | TGTGCCAGCGGGTACAACGGCTACACCTTC | CASGYNGYTF
TRBJ1-5 | few | TRBV30 | - | TGTGCCTGGAGTGTCGTAGGGAGGGACCAGCCCCAGCATTTT | CAWSVVGRDQPQHF
TRBJ1-1 | - | TRBV30 | - | TGTGCCTGGAGTGCCCCAGGGAGGAGAAACACTGAAGCTTTCTTT | CAWSAPGRRNTEAFF
TRBJ2-2 | - | TRBV28 | - | TGTGCCAGCAGTTTAGATGCCGGGGAGCTGTTTTTT | CASSLDAGELFF
TRBJ2-1 | - | TRBV4-1 | TRBD2 | TGCGCCAGCAGCCAAGATGGGGGACTAGTTGGTTTCTTC | CASSQDGGLVGFF
TRBJ2-1 | - | TRBV15 | TRBD2 | TGTGCCACCAGCAGAAATTTGAAAGGGCTAGCGGGAGCAAATGAGCAGTTCTTC | CATSRNLKGLAGANEQFF